The sequence of this T cell receptor (beta chain) was determined in a study of cytomegalovirus exposure and HLA in healthy donors. General observations from the study: Specificity of a few CMV-associated chains for CMV antigens was verified in vitro.

The PCR employed 60 Vbeta primers together with 13 Jbeta primers. This table comes from immunoSEQ multiplex PCR, and its TCRdb copy is limited to in-frame clones, with some not included. The sample records approximately 160,000 clones, roughly 71% being singletons. Worth noting for this clone: Its matching antigen is unknown.

Sequenced input: PBMCs. The source is a male donor in good health and CMV-seropositive.

The DNA of the CDR3 is TGCAGTGCTCAGGGGGATACGCAGTATTTT. It yields the protein CSAQGDTQYF. V gene TRBV20-1 combines with J gene TRBJ2-3; TRBD1 might be the D (6 bases). V lost 5 bases to trimming and J lost 6 bases, with 6 bases between them. The CDR3 runs 10 residues. The germline V gene has CDR1 DFQATT and CDR2 SNEGSKA (reference sequence).